This TCR beta chain was sequenced in a study of radiation and T cells in renal cell carcinoma. Study-wide results and limits: Top tumor clonotypes rose in blood 2 weeks post-radiation, then contracted.

The time point was: baseline pretreatment blood. Documented treatment: 15 Gy SBRT to primary tumor, nephrectomy 4 weeks later. The repertoire was sequenced with immunoSEQ multiplex PCR; TCRdb's copy has only in-frame clones and lacks some. Here the sample spans roughly 120,000 clones, around 80% being singletons. From germline, CDR1 is MGHRA and CDR2 YSYEKL. The CDR3 extends over 18 amino acids. V lost 7 bases to trimming and J lost 0 bases, with 19 bases between them. Points on this clone: Its antigen is unknown.

This chain uses TRBV4-1 with TRBJ2-6, with D perhaps matching TRBD1 (6 bases). The clonotype comes from a woman aged 60 to 75 with renal cell carcinoma. This material consisted of blood, taken from a patient whose treatment included radiotherapy and nephrectomy. Here the CDR3 reads CASTLQGPLPSGANVLTF. In DNA form, the CDR3 reads TGCGCCAGCACCCTACAGGGACCTTTACCCTCTGGGGCCAACGTCCTGACTTTC.